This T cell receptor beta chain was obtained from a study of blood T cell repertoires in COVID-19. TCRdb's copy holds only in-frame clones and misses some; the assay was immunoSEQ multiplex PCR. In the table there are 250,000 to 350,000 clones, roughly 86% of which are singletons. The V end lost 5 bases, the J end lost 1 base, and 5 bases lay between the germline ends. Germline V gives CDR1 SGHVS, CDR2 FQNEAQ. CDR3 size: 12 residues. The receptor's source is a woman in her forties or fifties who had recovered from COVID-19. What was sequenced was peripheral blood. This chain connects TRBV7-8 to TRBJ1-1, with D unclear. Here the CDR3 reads CASSPWNTEAFF. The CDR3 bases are TGTGCCAGCAGCCCCTGGAACACTGAAGCTTTCTTT. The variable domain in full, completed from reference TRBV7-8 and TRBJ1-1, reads GAGVSQSPRYKVAKRGQDVALRCDPISGHVSLFWYQQALGQGPEFLTYFQNEAQLDKSGLPSDRFFAERPEGSVSTLKIQRTQQEDSAVYLCASSPWNTEAFFGQGTRLTVV.